Presented here are 27 T cell receptor beta chains from one specimen sequenced in a study of tumor-infiltrating lymphocytes in oesophageal squamous cell carcinoma. TCRdb passed the PCR reads through MiXCR, listing each CDR3 protein once. Found here are approximately 17,000 distinct CDR3 sequences, about 40% of them singletons; the top ten hold approximately 40%. Sequencing input: blood. The receptors shown here come from a female donor with esophageal squamous cell carcinoma.

With regard to this clonotype: It may be a read error: a sequence one base away is much more abundant. V usage is TRBV6-1 and J usage is TRBJ2-1, with D possibly called TRBD1 or TRBD2 (6 bases each). CDR3 length: 15 residues. Trimming took off 8 bases at V and 10 bases at J, with 24 bases between the two ends. CDR1 is MNHNS, CDR2 SASEGT, per germline. Written as DNA, the CDR3 is TGTGCCAGCGCCTCCACGGGGGACACTACCTACGAGCAGTTCTTC. It specifies CASASTGDTTYEQFF.

By proportion, this clonotype is medium-sized. For the CDR3, the DNA is TGTGCCACCAGTGATCCTACTAGCGGGAGGGGTGTTAGCACAGATACGCAGTATTTT. Protein sequence: CATSDPTSGRGVSTDTQYF. The chain recombines TRBV24-1 with TRBJ2-3, with 13 positions matching TRBD2. V lost 3 bases to trimming and J lost 0 bases; unmatched junction nucleotides: 8. Germline-derived CDR1 and CDR2 are KGHDR and SFDVKD. The CDR3 length is 19 residues.

The gene calls are TRBV28 and TRBJ2-5; TRBD1 is a possible D gene (5 bases). The V gene's germline CDR1 is MDHEN and CDR2 SYDVKM. The V end was cut by 5 bases, the J end by 2 bases, with 12 bases between. The length of the CDR3 is 14 residues. CDR3 amino acids: CASSRLDRQETQYF. CDR3 coding DNA: TGTGCCAGCAGTAGATTAGACAGACAAGAGACCCAGTACTTC.

This clonotype was observed a few times. This sequence joins TRBV4-1 and TRBJ1-4; D is unresolved. Trimming left V 1 base short and J 6 bases short, with 12 bases between. The CDR3 extends over 15 amino acids. CDR1 and CDR2 (germline): MGHRA, YSYEKL. The CDR3 nucleotides read TGCGCCAGCAGCCAAGTGAATAGGGCAGATGAAAAACTGTTTTTT. This encodes CASSQVNRADEKLFF.

This chain links TRBV11-2 with TRBJ2-7; 8 nucleotides match TRBD1. The tail of the sequence fits TRBJ1-2 better, so the J call may be wrong. CDR3 length equals 15 residues. Per germline, CDR1 SGHAT and CDR2 FQNNGV. The CDR3 nucleotides are TGTGCCAGCAGCTCTAGGACAGGGCTAAATATTGGCTACACCTTC. This codes for CASSSRTGLNIGYTF.

The J gene is TRBJ2-1, the V gene TRBV4-1, with 9 bases that match TRBD2. The end of the DNA is better explained by TRBJ2-5, so the J call may be wrong. The CDR3 is 15 residues long. Germline V gene data show CDR1 as MGHRA and CDR2 as YSYEKL. CDR3 sequence: CASSQWRGGPETQYF. The DNA of the CDR3 is TGCGCCAGCAGCCAATGGCGGGGGGGCCCGGAGACCCAGTACTTC.

This clonotype is judged medium-sized. The rearrangement joins TRBV7-9 to TRBJ1-2, with TRBD1 matching over 8 bases. The trim removed 5 bases at V and 4 bases at J, leaving 12 bases unmatched. This CDR3 spans 16 amino acids. Germline CDR1 SEHNR, CDR2 FQNEAQ (reference sequence). The CDR3 DNA follows: TGTGCCAGCAGCCGTGGACAGGGAAGAAGGAGCTATGGCTACACCTTC. Its translation: CASSRGQGRRSYGYTF.

V is TRBV7-2 and J is TRBJ2-1, with D perhaps matching TRBD2 (6 bases). The CDR3 length is 14 residues. The germline V gene has CDR1 SGHTA and CDR2 FQGNSA. V was shortened by 2 bases and J by 9 bases, with 14 bases between the two germline ends. The CDR3 spells CASSLSRPAGEQFF. CDR3 bases: TGTGCCAGCAGCTTATCACGACCAGCGGGTGAGCAGTTCTTC.

This clonotype is judged medium-sized. The CDR3 DNA sequence: TGTGCCAGCAGCTTAGCCTCAGAGCGAGGCGGGCAGTTCTTC. Translation: CASSLASERGGQFF. V and J are TRBV7-8 and TRBJ2-1; no firm D call. V was pared by 0 bases and J by 12 bases, with 15 bases between. Germline CDR1 reads SGHVS; CDR2 reads FQNEAQ. The CDR3 is 14 amino acids.

The V and J genes are TRBV9 and TRBJ1-3, with D unclear. CDR1 is SGDLS and CDR2 is YYNGEE in the germline V gene. Between the trimmed V and J ends, which lost 0 bases and 3 bases, there was a span of 7 bases. CDR3 length: 14 amino acids. CDR3 nucleotide sequence: TGTGCCAGCAGCGTAGCTTTAGGTGGAAACACCATATATTTT. Protein sequence: CASSVALGGNTIYF.

This clonotype came up many times. The J gene is TRBJ1-3, the V gene TRBV6-2 or TRBV6-3; the match to TRBD1 covers 7 bases. Germline assignment: CDR1 MNHEY and CDR2 SVGEGT. This CDR3 has 15 amino acids. With V trimmed by 5 bases and J by 0 bases, 4 bases remained unmatched. CDR3 protein: CASSRQGSSGNTIYF. CDR3 in DNA: TGTGCCAGCAGTCGACAGGGATCCTCTGGAAACACCATATATTTT.

V and J are TRBV12-3 or TRBV12-4 and TRBJ2-5; 7 positions match TRBD1. The end of the DNA is better explained by TRBJ2-7, so the J call may be wrong. This CDR3 has 12 residues. CDR3 amino acids: CASSRDSYEQYF. The CDR3 nucleotides are TGTGCCAGCAGTCGGGACAGCTACGAGCAGTACTTC.

This clonotype was detected many times. This chain's CDR3 is CASTQGGLGGGELFF. In DNA, the CDR3 is TGTGCCAGCACTCAAGGAGGCTTGGGAGGGGGGGAGCTGTTTTTT. This chain links TRBV11-3 with TRBJ2-2; TRBD2 matches at 7 bases. V lost 7 bases to trimming and J lost 8 bases; unmatched junction nucleotides: 13. Germline V CDR1 and CDR2: SGHNT, YENEEA. The CDR3 sequence is 15 residues long.

J is TRBJ2-1 and V is TRBV12-3 or TRBV12-4; D gene uncertain. CDR3 length: 16 amino acids. With 4 bases removed from V and 0 bases from J, the gap between germline ends came to 13 bases. The CDR3 sequence: CASSWSGQSSYNEQFF. The CDR3 region has the DNA TGTGCCAGCAGTTGGTCCGGGCAGAGCTCCTACAATGAGCAGTTCTTC.

The V gene is TRBV7-8, the J gene TRBJ2-4; 7 bases are shared with TRBD1. The CDR3 covers 13 residues. The junction had 7 bases not matched to a gene; V was cut back by 1 base and J by 13 bases. CDR1 is SGHVS, CDR2 FQNEAQ, per germline. DNA of the CDR3: TGTGCCAGCAGCTTAGGAAGGGACAGAAAACAGTACTTC. Its protein is CASSLGRDRKQYF.

This clonotype appeared many times. V and J are TRBV2 and TRBJ2-1, with 11 nucleotides matching TRBD2. The CDR3 totals 14 residues. V lost 5 bases, J lost 9 bases, and 6 bases stayed unmatched. Germline V gene data show CDR1 as SNHLY and CDR2 as FYNNEI. CDR3 sequence: CASSLTSGSSEQFF. CDR3 DNA: TGTGCCAGCAGTCTAACTAGCGGGAGTAGTGAGCAGTTCTTC.

The chain links TRBV7-2 to TRBJ1-1; 8 bases map to TRBD1. The J segment lost 1 base and the V segment lost 5 bases, leaving 9 bases of the junction unmatched. The CDR3 extends over 16 amino acids. Germline lookup yields CDR1 SGHTA and CDR2 FQGNSA. The CDR3 DNA is TGTGCCAGCAGCCCAGGGACAGGCCTGGGGAACACTGAAGCTTTCTTT. Amino acid sequence: CASSPGTGLGNTEAFF.

This clonotype was seen repeatedly, ten times or more. This chain connects TRBV19 to TRBJ1-4; 8 nucleotides line up with TRBD1. Trimming cost V 1 base and J 0 bases; bases outside gene matches: 7. Germline assignment: CDR1 LNHDA and CDR2 SQIVND (reference sequence). CDR3 length equals 18 residues. CDR3 amino acids: CASSIVGTGSATNEKLFF. Written as DNA, the CDR3 is TGTGCCAGTAGTATAGTTGGGACAGGATCTGCAACTAATGAAAAACTGTTTTTT. Supplemented by reference TRBV19 and TRBJ1-4, the full variable domain reads DGGITQSPKYLFRKEGQNVTLSCEQNLNHDAMYWYRQDPGQGLRLIYYSQIVNDFQKGDIAEGYSVSREKKESFPLTVTSAQKNPTAFYLCASSIVGTGSATNEKLFFGSGTQLSVL.

Sample share makes this clonotype large. The J gene is TRBJ2-7, the V gene TRBV7-6; D uncertain. The CDR3 loop spans 13 amino acids. Germline loops: CDR1 SGHVS, CDR2 FNYEAQ. Trimming removed 2 bases from V and 2 bases from J, with 7 bases in between. The CDR3 here is CASSLNVAYEQYF. The CDR3 coding sequence is TGTGCCAGCAGCTTAAATGTGGCCTACGAGCAGTACTTC.

The chain is built from TRBV24-1 and TRBJ2-1; 7 nucleotides align to TRBD1. V dropped 4 bases and J dropped 4; count of bases not matched to a gene: 12. This CDR3 comprises 17 residues. In germline, CDR1 is KGHDR, CDR2 SFDVKD. The chain's CDR3 is CATSDHRTGWVYNEQFF. Here the CDR3 DNA reads TGTGCCACCAGTGACCATCGGACAGGTTGGGTTTACAATGAGCAGTTCTTC.

The table lists this clonotype with many counts. The chain has TRBV5-4 and TRBJ1-2, with TRBD1 matching over 7 bases. This CDR3 comprises 14 residues. V lost 5 bases to trimming and J lost 7 bases; unmatched junction nucleotides: 11. Germline V gene sequence: CDR1 SGHNT, CDR2 YYREEE (reference sequence). The CDR3 reads CASSSTGYPLGYTF. The CDR3 DNA is TGTGCCAGCAGTTCGACAGGGTACCCTCTTGGCTACACCTTC.

This clonotype was detected many times. V is TRBV5-1 and J is TRBJ2-5, with TRBD1 matching over 8 bases. The CDR3 spans 15 residues. V lost 0 bases, J lost 5 bases, and 6 bases stayed unmatched. Germline V gene data show CDR1 as SGHRS and CDR2 as YFSETQ. CDR3 amino acids: CASSLAPGGAETQYF. The CDR3, as DNA: TGCGCCAGCAGCTTGGCCCCAGGGGGCGCGGAGACCCAGTACTTC.

This clonotype was counted ten times or more. The chain links TRBV28 to TRBJ1-4; possible D gene TRBD1, 6 bases. V gave up 6 bases and J gave up 7 bases, with 24 bases separating them. The CDR3 totals 17 residues. Germline V lookup: CDR1 MDHEN, CDR2 SYDVKM. CDR3 bases: TGTGCCAGCAGCCTACAGGGAACCATCAGGGGCGGTGAAAAACTGTTTTTT. It translates to CASSLQGTIRGGEKLFF.

This clonotype is categorized as medium-sized (0.01 to 0.1%). The chain is built from TRBV24-1 and TRBJ2-1; 8 nucleotides match TRBD1. The CDR3 runs 15 residues. CDR1 and CDR2 (germline): KGHDR, SFDVKD. V trimming: 2 bases; J trimming: 6 bases; junction bases outside the gene matches: 5. CDR3 region: CATSDYPTGGNEQFF. CDR3 nucleotides: TGTGCCACCAGTGATTACCCCACAGGGGGCAATGAGCAGTTCTTC.

Turning to this clonotype: The conserved final phenylalanine or tryptophan is absent from the CDR3, which likely points to a read error. The DNA is omitted, as the CDR3 cannot be located on it reliably, and the CDR3 follows TCRdb's listing. The CDR3 protein is CASSPGTGGGISQFFGP. This sequence joins TRBV7-2 and TRBJ2-3; the table's TRBD1 call for D was not verified on the DNA. The CDR3 has 17 amino acids, counting both end residues. CDR1 and CDR2 (germline): SGHTA, FQGNSA.

The chain carries TRBV7-2 and TRBJ1-4; perhaps TRBD1 as D (5 bases). The CDR3 is 16 residues long. The germline V gene encodes CDR1 SGHTA and CDR2 FQGNSA. The V end was cut by 0 bases, the J end by 16 bases, with 24 bases between. Here the CDR3 DNA reads TGTGCCAGCAGCTTAGCCCCCGGGACTGGACTAGGGACCCAGTTTTTT. This gives the protein CASSLAPGTGLGTQFF. Supplemented by reference TRBV7-2 and TRBJ1-4, the full variable domain reads GAGVSQSPSNKVTEKGKDVELRCDPISGHTALYWYRQSLGQGLEFLIYFQGNSAPDKSGLPSDRFSAERTGGSVSTLTIQRTQQEDSAVYLCASSLAPGTGLGTQFFGSGTQLSVL.

Within the sample, this clonotype is medium-sized. The genes are TRBV7-2 and TRBJ2-5; possibly TRBD1 for D (6 bases). The CDR3 sequence is 14 residues long. The germline V gene has CDR1 SGHTA and CDR2 FQGNSA. Trimming removed 1 base from V and 1 base from J, with 7 bases in between. The CDR3 nucleotides read TGTGCCAGCAGCTTAGGGACAGTCCAAGAGACCCAGTACTTC. It translates to CASSLGTVQETQYF.